Listed here are 20 T cell receptor beta chains from one sample, sequenced in a study of control samples from healthy donors and cancer patients. Using immunoSEQ multiplex PCR, the repertoire was profiled, and TCRdb retains in-frame clones only, with some absent. The table includes just over 150,000 clones, about 90% detected once. Material for sequencing was blood. The receptors were gathered from a man younger than 40 in good health.

This chain connects TRBV27 to TRBJ2-7; D is undetermined. The CDR3 runs to 15 residues. Trimming cost V 3 bases and J 2 bases, with 14 bases left between them. Germline CDR1 reads MNHEY; CDR2 reads SMNVEV (reference sequence). The CDR3 protein is CASSFGGGETYEQYF. Written as DNA, the CDR3 is TGTGCCAGCAGTTTTGGCGGCGGTGAGACCTACGAGCAGTACTTC.

This clone was counted once. J is TRBJ2-1 and V is TRBV2; D gene uncertain. The CDR3 is 11 residues long. CDR1 and CDR2 (germline): SNHLY, FYNNEI. V lost 7 bases and J 9 bases, leaving 10 bases between the germline ends. DNA of the CDR3: TGTGCCAGCACCGCAGGCGGTGAGCAGTTCTTC. It yields the protein CASTAGGEQFF. Full variable domain (missing parts from reference TRBV2 and TRBJ2-1): EPEVTQTPSHQVTQMGQEVILRCVPISNHLYFYWYRQILGQKVEFLVSFYNNEISEKSEIFDDQFSVERPDGSNFTLKIRSTKLEDSAMYFCASTAGGEQFFGPGTRLTVL.

The chain has TRBV3-1 (or the pseudogene TRBV3-2) and TRBJ2-6; D gene unclear. Deletions cut 2 bases from V and 2 bases from J, with 10 bases between. The CDR3 spans 16 residues. Germline loops: CDR1 LGHDT, CDR2 YNNKEL (reference sequence). Written as DNA, the CDR3 is TGTGCCAGCAGCCAAAGTCCGGAACCTGGGGCCAACGTCCTGACTTTC. This codes for CASSQSPEPGANVLTF.

The rearrangement joins TRBV20-1 to TRBJ1-2; no clear D. The CDR3 totals 11 residues. Germline loops: CDR1 DFQATT, CDR2 SNEGSKA (reference sequence). Trimming pared 0 bases from V and 7 bases from J, leaving 6 bases between. This CDR3 reads CSARENRGYTF. The CDR3 bases are TGCAGTGCTAGAGAAAACCGTGGCTACACCTTC.

This rearrangement joins TRBV20-1 to TRBJ1-5; 7 bases fit TRBD1. With 3 bases clipped from V and 6 bases from J, the junction kept 5 bases outside the gene matches. The CDR3 loop spans 13 amino acids. Germline CDR1 DFQATT, CDR2 SNEGSKA (reference sequence). Written as DNA, the CDR3 is TGCAGTGCTAGTTTGACAGGGCCTCAGCCCCAGCATTTT. Translated: CSASLTGPQPQHF.

V gene TRBV25-1 combines with J gene TRBJ2-3; 12 nucleotides agree with TRBD2. Germline CDR1 is MGHDK and CDR2 is SYGVNS. CDR3 size: 16 residues. The trim removed 4 bases at V and 2 bases at J, leaving 4 bases unmatched. The CDR3 DNA reads TGTGCCAGCAGTGGCGGACTAGCGGGGCCCACAGATACGCAGTATTTT. It translates to CASSGGLAGPTDTQYF.

The count of this clone is one. The V call is TRBV10-3, the J call TRBJ1-4; D is perhaps TRBD1 (6 bases). The length of the CDR3 is 13 residues. Germline loops: CDR1 ENHRY, CDR2 SYGVKD. Trimming stripped 10 bases from V and 7 bases from J, with 16 bases between. CDR3 DNA: TGTGCCACTACGTCAGGGGCGTCTGAAAAACTGTTTTTT. It codes for CATTSGASEKLFF.

This clone was detected a few times. This chain connects TRBV19 to TRBJ1-1; no clear D. Germline CDR1 is LNHDA and CDR2 is SQIVND (reference sequence). V shed 4 bases and J shed 6 bases, with 15 bases lying between them. The CDR3 sequence is 14 residues long. In DNA form, the CDR3 reads TGTGCCAGTAGTAGAGGGAATCTGGGCTCTGAAGCTTTCTTT. Its translation is CASSRGNLGSEAFF.

This clone was counted only a few times. V is TRBV25-1 and J is TRBJ1-2; no firm D call. The V end lost 1 base, the J end lost 2 bases, and 8 bases lay between the germline ends. CDR1 and CDR2 from the germline V gene are MGHDK and SYGVNS. This CDR3 has 14 amino acids. DNA of the CDR3: TGTGCCAGCAGTGAATCCGTCGGCAACTATGGCTACACCTTC. Encoded protein: CASSESVGNYGYTF.

J is TRBJ2-5 and V is TRBV15, with D possibly TRBD1 on 6 matching bases. Germline loops: CDR1 LNHNV, CDR2 YYDKDF (reference sequence). V shed 0 bases and J shed 4 bases, with 9 bases lying between them. There are 14 residues in the CDR3. The DNA of the CDR3 is TGTGCCACCAGCAGAGATCGAGGGGGAGAGACCCAGTACTTC. Encoded protein: CATSRDRGGETQYF.

The chain couples TRBV24-1 to TRBJ1-1; D unclear. Trimming stripped 5 bases from V and 7 bases from J, with 7 bases between. The CDR3 totals 11 residues. Germline V gene lookup returns CDR1 KGHDR and CDR2 SFDVKD. CDR3 protein: CATSGHDEAFF. The CDR3 bases are TGTGCCACCAGTGGCCACGATGAAGCTTTCTTT.

V is TRBV2 and J is TRBJ2-1; possible D gene TRBD2, 5 bases. Germline CDR1 reads SNHLY; CDR2 reads FYNNEI. The CDR3 runs 16 residues. V dropped 4 bases and J dropped 7 bases, with 20 bases sitting between them. CDR3 in amino acids: CASSGSEGTVGNEQFF. CDR3 in DNA: TGTGCCAGCAGTGGGTCTGAGGGTACGGTAGGAAATGAGCAGTTCTTC.

The CDR3 DNA sequence: TGTGCCAGCAGCCAAGCGTCGGGGGGTATTCTCACAGATACGCAGTATTTT. As protein: CASSQASGGILTDTQYF. The V and J genes are TRBV3-1 (or the pseudogene TRBV3-2) and TRBJ2-3; 7 bases agree with TRBD2. Germline V gene sequence: CDR1 LGHDT, CDR2 YNNKEL (reference sequence). The CDR3 totals 17 residues. V lost 1 base to trimming and J lost 2 bases; unmatched junction nucleotides: 9.

V is TRBV4-2 and J is TRBJ1-4; maybe TRBD1 (6 bases). This CDR3 spans 18 amino acids. Germline V gives CDR1 LGHNA, CDR2 YNFKEQ. V gave up 2 bases and J gave up 2 bases, with 18 bases separating them. The CDR3: CASSQRGSPGGTNEKLFF. The DNA for the CDR3 is TGTGCCAGCAGCCAAAGGGGGAGCCCGGGGGGCACTAATGAAAAACTGTTTTTT.

V usage is TRBV7-8 and J usage is TRBJ2-1, with 7 positions matching TRBD1. CDR3 length: 15 amino acids. Germline V lookup: CDR1 SGHVS, CDR2 FQNEAQ. Unmatched junction bases numbered 14, after V lost 5 bases and J lost 10 bases. This chain's CDR3 is CASSPGGIVPYEQFF. The CDR3 DNA reads TGTGCCAGCAGCCCAGGGGGAATAGTCCCTTACGAGCAGTTCTTC.

The V gene is TRBV7-9, the J gene TRBJ2-1; no clear D. V lost 1 base, J lost 6 bases, and 4 bases lay in between. CDR1 is SEHNR and CDR2 is FQNEAQ in the germline V gene (reference sequence). The CDR3 sequence is 12 residues long. For the CDR3, the DNA is TGTGCCAGCAGCTTAGGGGTCAATGAGCAGTTCTTC. This gives the protein CASSLGVNEQFF.

V gene TRBV18 combines with J gene TRBJ2-3; the D gene is possibly TRBD1 (5 bases). The germline V gene has CDR1 KGHSH and CDR2 LQKENI. V lost 6 bases and J lost 4, with 14 bases in between. The CDR3 spans 14 residues. The CDR3 bases are TGTGCCAGCTCGGGGCTAGGGGTGGCAGATACGCAGTATTTT. Its translation is CASSGLGVADTQYF.

This clone came up many times. The rearrangement joins TRBV19 to TRBJ1-5, with D maybe TRBD1 (6 bases). In germline, CDR1 is LNHDA, CDR2 SQIVND (reference sequence). The CDR3 sequence is 14 residues long. Trimming left V 6 bases short and J 4 bases short, with 13 bases between. The CDR3 loop is CASSHGTRNQPQHF. CDR3 bases: TGTGCCAGTAGCCACGGGACACGAAATCAGCCCCAGCATTTT.

The chain carries TRBV3-1 (or the pseudogene TRBV3-2) and TRBJ2-1; 7 bases are a match to TRBD2. The CDR3 consists of 19 residues. The V gene's germline CDR1 is LGHDT and CDR2 YNNKEL (reference sequence). The ends lost 0 bases at V and 1 base at J; junction bases unmatched: 12. DNA of the CDR3: TGTGCCAGCAGCCAAGATAAGTTAGGGCGGGGGAGGTCCTACAATGAGCAGTTCTTC. Translated: CASSQDKLGRGRSYNEQFF.

This clone was seen once. The chain carries TRBV6-5 and TRBJ2-7; D is perhaps TRBD1 or TRBD2 (5 bases each). Trimming cost V 6 bases and J 2 bases, with 17 bases left between them. Germline CDR1 MNHEY, CDR2 SVGAGI. The length of the CDR3 is 15 residues. In DNA form, the CDR3 reads TGTGCCAGCAGATCCGGGACCCGAGTCCCCTACGAGCAGTACTTC. Translating it yields CASRSGTRVPYEQYF.